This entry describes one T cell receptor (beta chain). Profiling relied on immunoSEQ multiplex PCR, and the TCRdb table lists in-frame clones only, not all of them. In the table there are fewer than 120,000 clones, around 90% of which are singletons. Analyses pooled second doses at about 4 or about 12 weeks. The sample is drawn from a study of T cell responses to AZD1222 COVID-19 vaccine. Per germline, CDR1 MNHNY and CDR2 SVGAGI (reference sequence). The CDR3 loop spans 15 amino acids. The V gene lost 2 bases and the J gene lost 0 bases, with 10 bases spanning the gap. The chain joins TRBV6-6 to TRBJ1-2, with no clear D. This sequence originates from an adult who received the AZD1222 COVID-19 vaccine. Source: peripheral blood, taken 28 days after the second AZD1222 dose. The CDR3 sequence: CASSYSHGSNYGYTF. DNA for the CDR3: TGTGCCAGCAGTTACAGTCACGGATCTAACTATGGCTACACCTTC.